These 13 T cell receptor beta chains were all obtained from the same sample, sequenced in a study of blood T cell repertoires in COVID-19. The repertoire was sequenced with immunoSEQ multiplex PCR; TCRdb's copy has only in-frame clones and lacks some. The table includes fewer than 500,000 clones, 70% to 90% detected once. The specimen was peripheral blood. Source of these receptors: a man between 18 and 29 years old with COVID-19, enrolled during active disease.

The rearrangement uses TRBV7-9 and TRBJ1-2; 8 nucleotides align to TRBD1. Losses at the gene ends were 2 bases for V and 3 bases for J; bases not matched to a gene: 11. The CDR3 totals 17 residues. Germline V CDR1 and CDR2: SEHNR, FQNEAQ (reference sequence). The CDR3 spells CASSLSRQGAPDYGYTF. The CDR3 nucleotides read TGTGCCAGCAGCTTATCGCGTCAGGGGGCGCCGGACTATGGCTACACCTTC.

The chain employs TRBV30 and TRBJ2-4; 7 nucleotides align to TRBD2. V lost 1 base, J lost 5 bases, and 2 bases stayed unmatched. This CDR3 spans 13 amino acids. Germline V gives CDR1 GTSNPN, CDR2 SVGIG (reference sequence). The CDR3 sequence: CAWSGTRQNIQYF. The CDR3 DNA reads as TGTGCCTGGAGTGGGACTAGACAAAACATTCAGTACTTC.

The rearrangement links TRBV6-1 to TRBJ1-4, with TRBD1 matching 7 bases. This CDR3 comprises 16 residues. Germline assignment: CDR1 MNHNS and CDR2 SASEGT. V was clipped by 4 bases and J by 3 bases; unmatched bases: 8. As DNA, the CDR3 is TGTGCCAGCAGTGTAACTTACAGGGGAGCTAATGAAAAACTGTTTTTT. Translation: CASSVTYRGANEKLFF.

The chain has TRBV27 and TRBJ1-2; the match to TRBD1 covers 9 bases. CDR1 is MNHEY, CDR2 SMNVEV, per germline (reference sequence). V was clipped by 4 bases and J by 8 bases; unmatched bases: 8. The CDR3 loop spans 14 amino acids. This chain's CDR3 is CASSSQGTGRGYTF. CDR3 sequence (DNA): TGTGCCAGCAGTTCGCAAGGGACAGGGAGGGGCTACACCTTC.

The chain employs TRBV5-4 and TRBJ2-1, with 8 bases lining up with TRBD2. The CDR3 length is 14 residues. With V trimmed by 1 base and J by 6 bases, 3 bases remained unmatched. CDR1 and CDR2 from the germline V gene are SGHNT and YYREEE (reference sequence). CDR3 amino acids: CASSLRTSSNEQFF. The CDR3 bases are TGTGCCAGCAGCTTGCGGACTAGCTCCAATGAGCAGTTCTTC. Combining the CDR3 with reference TRBV5-4 and TRBJ2-1 gives the whole variable domain ETGVTQSPTHLIKTRGQQVTLRCSSQSGHNTVSWYQQALGQGPQFIFQYYREEENGRGNFPPRFSGLQFPNYSSELNVNALELDDSALYLCASSLRTSSNEQFFGPGTRLTVL.

The chain has TRBV5-1 and TRBJ2-2; D might be TRBD1 (5 bases). Germline loops: CDR1 SGHRS, CDR2 YFSETQ. There are 16 residues in the CDR3. V gave up 0 bases and J gave up 3 bases, with 12 bases separating them. CDR3 in DNA: TGCGCCAGCAGCTTGGGGTCTCAGGGTTACACCGGGGAGCTGTTTTTT. Translation: CASSLGSQGYTGELFF.

The chain combines TRBV2 with TRBJ2-7; 14 bases align to TRBD2. The CDR3 runs to 14 residues. Germline loops: CDR1 SNHLY, CDR2 FYNNEI. V dropped 7 bases and J dropped 5; count of bases not matched to a gene: 4. The CDR3 loop reads CASTGTSGSNEQYF. The CDR3 DNA is TGTGCCAGCACCGGGACTAGCGGGAGCAACGAGCAGTACTTC.

This chain connects TRBV19 to TRBJ2-7; 8 nucleotides align to TRBD2. Trimming cost V 5 bases and J 5 bases; bases outside gene matches: 8. Looked up from germline, CDR1 is LNHDA and CDR2 is SQIVND (reference sequence). CDR3 length equals 14 residues. As DNA, the CDR3 is TGTGCCAGTAGTCCGGGACTAGGTGGTGACGAGCAGTACTTC. As protein: CASSPGLGGDEQYF. The entire variable domain, with the rest obtained from reference TRBV19 and TRBJ2-7, is as follows: DGGITQSPKYLFRKEGQNVTLSCEQNLNHDAMYWYRQDPGQGLRLIYYSQIVNDFQKGDIAEGYSVSREKKESFPLTVTSAQKNPTAFYLCASSPGLGGDEQYFGPGTRLTVT.

The chain combines TRBV29-1 with TRBJ1-2; TRBD1 matches at 10 bases. The CDR3 has 13 amino acids. With V trimmed by 6 bases and J by 8 bases, 9 bases remained unmatched. Germline CDR1 is SQVTM and CDR2 is ANQGSEA. CDR3 amino acids: CSVTDRGLGGYTF. The CDR3 region has the DNA TGCAGCGTCACCGACAGGGGGCTAGGAGGCTACACCTTC. Full variable domain (missing parts from reference TRBV29-1 and TRBJ1-2): SAVISQKPSRDICQRGTSLTIQCQVDSQVTMMFWYRQQPGQSLTLIATANQGSEATYESGFVIDKFPISRPNLTFSTLTVSNMSPEDSSIYLCSVTDRGLGGYTFGSGTRLTVV.

CDR3 protein: CASSLGQTYTGELFF. Here the CDR3 DNA reads TGTGCCAGCAGCTTAGGACAGACTTACACCGGGGAGCTGTTTTTT. The chain is built from TRBV7-6 and TRBJ2-2; tentatively, D is TRBD1 (5 bases). Trimming cost V 1 base and J 3 bases, with 9 bases left between them. Germline V gives CDR1 SGHVS, CDR2 FNYEAQ. The CDR3 extends over 15 amino acids.

This sequence joins TRBV5-8 and TRBJ2-3, with 9 bases matching TRBD2. From germline, CDR1 is SGHTS and CDR2 YDEGEE. The CDR3 consists of 15 residues. V lost 0 bases, J lost 6 bases, and 5 bases stayed unmatched. The CDR3 here is CASSLVAGGTDTQYF. As DNA, the CDR3 is TGTGCCAGCAGCTTGGTGGCGGGGGGGACGGATACGCAGTATTTT.

The rearrangement uses TRBV7-8 and TRBJ2-1; 7 nucleotides align to TRBD2. The CDR3 has 14 residues. The germline V gene has CDR1 SGHVS and CDR2 FQNEAQ. The junction had 8 bases not matched to a gene; V was cut back by 6 bases and J by 6 bases. CDR3 in amino acids: CASSFAGTINEQFF. DNA of the CDR3: TGTGCCAGCAGTTTTGCCGGGACTATCAATGAGCAGTTCTTC. The whole variable domain, remainder taken from reference TRBV7-8 and TRBJ2-1, is GAGVSQSPRYKVAKRGQDVALRCDPISGHVSLFWYQQALGQGPEFLTYFQNEAQLDKSGLPSDRFFAERPEGSVSTLKIQRTQQEDSAVYLCASSFAGTINEQFFGPGTRLTVL.

V usage is TRBV9 and J usage is TRBJ2-3; TRBD2 aligns across 7 bases. The CDR3 has 16 residues. The germline CDR1 and CDR2 sequences are SGDLS and YYNGEE. The J segment lost 0 bases and the V segment lost 0 bases, leaving 4 bases of the junction unmatched. Here the CDR3 DNA reads TGTGCCAGCAGCGTAGTAGTGGGAGGGAGCACAGATACGCAGTATTTT. Translated: CASSVVVGGSTDTQYF.